The 16 T cell receptor beta chains reported below all come from one sample, sequenced in a study of T cell responses to AZD1222 COVID-19 vaccine. Sequenced by immunoSEQ multiplex PCR; TCRdb stores in-frame clones only, minus some. Of about 130,000 clones in the sample, just under 95% were seen once. Sample: peripheral blood, taken on day 0 of AZD1222 vaccination. These receptors all stem from an adult in good health.

This chain connects TRBV29-1 to TRBJ1-2; 7 bases are shared with TRBD1. The germline CDR1 and CDR2 sequences are SQVTM and ANQGSEA. The ends lost 4 bases at V and 7 bases at J; junction bases unmatched: 6. This CDR3 spans 12 amino acids. Written as DNA, the CDR3 is TGCAGCGTTGGAGGGGGCGCGTTTGGCTACACCTTC. Protein product: CSVGGGAFGYTF.

This clone has only a few counts. The CDR3 DNA sequence: TGTGCCAGCTCACCTCCGGTATTAAGCGGGAGTAAAAATGAGCAGTTCTTC. It yields the protein CASSPPVLSGSKNEQFF. The chain joins TRBV18 to TRBJ2-1; 8 nucleotides agree with TRBD2. The CDR3 spans 17 residues. V lost 3 bases to trimming and J lost 7 bases; unmatched junction nucleotides: 14. The germline CDR1 and CDR2 sequences are KGHSH and LQKENI.

The CDR3 reads CASSPWTGPGYEQYF. In DNA, the CDR3 is TGTGCCAGCAGCCCTTGGACAGGGCCTGGGTACGAGCAGTACTTC. V and J are TRBV6-2 or TRBV6-3 and TRBJ2-7; 8 bases line up with TRBD1. The V gene end was trimmed by 6 bases and the J gene end by 4 bases; junction bases not matched to a gene: 11. The CDR3 sequence is 15 residues long. Germline CDR1 and CDR2: MNHEY and SVGEGT.

V gene TRBV30 combines with J gene TRBJ1-2; 9 bases are shared with TRBD1. CDR1 and CDR2 (germline): GTSNPN, SVGIG (reference sequence). The junction had 6 bases not matched to a gene; V was cut back by 2 bases and J by 8 bases. The CDR3 is 13 amino acids. CDR3 DNA sequence: TGTGCCTGGAGTACCGGACAGGGGAGAGGCTACACCTTC. Amino acids: CAWSTGQGRGYTF.

The CDR3 region has the DNA TGTGCCAGTAGTATTCCCGGGACAGGGACCCGGTTACGAGGCTACACCTTC. Amino acid sequence: CASSIPGTGTRLRGYTF. V is TRBV19 and J is TRBJ1-2; 9 bases are shared with TRBD1. Germline V gene lookup returns CDR1 LNHDA and CDR2 SQIVND (reference sequence). The CDR3 runs 17 residues. V dropped 3 bases and J dropped 8; count of bases not matched to a gene: 16.

The chain uses TRBV4-3 and TRBJ1-1; no definite D call. Germline CDR1 is LGHNA and CDR2 is YSLEER. The CDR3 length is 15 residues. Trimming left V 2 bases short and J 2 bases short, with 12 bases between. The chain's CDR3 is CASSQFRGDNTEAFF. The CDR3 DNA reads TGCGCCAGCAGCCAATTTCGCGGGGATAACACTGAAGCTTTCTTT.

V gene TRBV7-6 combines with J gene TRBJ2-5; 16 bases match TRBD2. The CDR3 contains 18 residues. V lost 3 bases and J lost 5; bases outside the gene matches: 9. CDR1 and CDR2 (germline): SGHVS, FNYEAQ. The CDR3 region is CASSLNPGLAGGSETQYF. Here the CDR3 DNA reads TGTGCCAGCAGCTTGAATCCGGGACTAGCGGGAGGGAGTGAGACCCAGTACTTC. Combining the CDR3 with reference TRBV7-6 and TRBJ2-5 gives the whole variable domain GAGVSQSPRYKVTKRGQDVALRCDPISGHVSLYWYRQALGQGPEFLTYFNYEAQQDKSGLPNDRFSAERPEGSISTLTIQRTEQRDSAMYRCASSLNPGLAGGSETQYFGPGTRLLVL.

V and J are TRBV18 and TRBJ2-1; D may be TRBD1 (6 bases). The CDR3 has 15 residues. V lost 2 bases and J 9 bases, leaving 17 bases between the germline ends. Germline V CDR1 and CDR2: KGHSH, LQKENI. CDR3 in DNA: TGTGCCAGCTCACCAAGGGGGAAGGGCCTGGGTGAGCAGTTCTTC. It encodes CASSPRGKGLGEQFF.

The rearrangement links TRBV25-1 to TRBJ2-1, with 9 bases that match TRBD1. This CDR3 is built from 17 residues. The germline gives CDR1 MGHDK, CDR2 SYGVNS. Germline trimming cut 0 bases from V and 8 bases from J; bases unmatched to any gene: 11. The CDR3 sequence is CASSEYSRDRDGDEQFF. In DNA, the CDR3 is TGTGCCAGCAGTGAATATTCCCGGGACAGGGATGGGGATGAGCAGTTCTTC. Variable domain in full (rest from reference TRBV25-1 and TRBJ2-1): EADIYQTPRYLVIGTGKKITLECSQTMGHDKMYWYQQDPGMELHLIHYSYGVNSTEKGDLSSESTVSRIRTEHFPLTLESARPSHTSQYLCASSEYSRDRDGDEQFFGPGTRLTVL.

Worth noting for this clone: At one of its ends the junction is not consistent with the germline gene, which may arise from a read error. This chain links TRBV6-4 with TRBJ1-6; D is possibly TRBD1 (6 bases). CDR1 is MRHNA and CDR2 is SNTAGT in the germline V gene. CDR3 length: 11 residues. This CDR3 is CASSDSGQPIF. The CDR3 DNA reads TGTGCCAGCAGTGACTCCGGACAGCCAATTTTT.

The rearrangement links TRBV3-1 (or the pseudogene TRBV3-2) to TRBJ1-1, with D unresolved. This CDR3 spans 13 amino acids. The germline V and J ends were trimmed by 2 bases and 2 bases, with 6 bases remaining between them. Germline V gene data show CDR1 as LGHDT and CDR2 as YNNKEL (reference sequence). The chain's CDR3 is CASSQPKNTEAFF. In nucleotides, the CDR3 is TGTGCCAGCAGCCAACCCAAAAACACTGAAGCTTTCTTT.

This chain uses TRBV6-1 with TRBJ2-1; D is ambiguous. This CDR3 contains 15 residues. Germline V gene sequence: CDR1 MNHNS, CDR2 SASEGT. V shed 1 base and J shed 8 bases, with 15 bases lying between them. This CDR3 reads CASSEELPRFDEQFF. For the CDR3, the DNA is TGTGCCAGCAGTGAAGAACTACCTAGGTTTGATGAGCAGTTCTTC.

About this clone: At one end, the junction sequence differs from germline, possibly due to a read error. The chain couples TRBV15 to TRBJ1-3; no definite D call. CDR3 size: 13 residues. Per germline, CDR1 LNHNV and CDR2 YYDKDF (reference sequence). This chain's CDR3 is CATSRDTGNTIYF. The CDR3 DNA reads TGTGCCACCAGCAGAGATACTGGCAACACCATATATTTT.

Concerning this clone itself: Additional DNA sequences in this sample encode the identical CDR3. V usage is TRBV6-5 and J usage is TRBJ2-1, with D perhaps matching TRBD2 (6 bases). CDR1 and CDR2 (germline): MNHEY, SVGAGI. Trimming stripped 9 bases from V and 0 bases from J, with 15 bases between. This CDR3 spans 15 amino acids. The CDR3 sequence is CASSMGLDSYNEQFF. CDR3 DNA: TGTGCCAGTAGTATGGGACTGGACTCCTACAATGAGCAGTTCTTC.

V usage is TRBV5-1 and J usage is TRBJ2-5; D is unclear. Germline lookup yields CDR1 SGHRS and CDR2 YFSETQ. This CDR3 is 11 amino acids long. V lost 5 bases, J lost 4 bases, and 6 bases lay in between. CDR3 DNA: TGCGCCAGCAGGGTGGGAGAGACCCAGTACTTC. The encoded protein is CASRVGETQYF.

The chain is built from TRBV5-6 and TRBJ1-5; D is perhaps TRBD1 (5 bases). Trimming shortened V by 1 base and J by 7 bases, and 6 bases separated the two germline ends. This CDR3 has 12 amino acids. CDR1 and CDR2 (germline): SGHDT, YYEEEE. The CDR3 DNA sequence: TGTGCCAGCAGCTTGTGGGGGCAGCCCCAGCATTTT. It codes for CASSLWGQPQHF.